This T cell receptor beta chain was retrieved from a study of blood T cell repertoires in COVID-19. Study-wide background: PBMCs, B-cell-depleted T cells, or T cells provided the cDNA or gDNA that made up the material.

Some clones are missing from TCRdb's copy, which holds only in-frame ones; the method was immunoSEQ multiplex PCR. The table shows about 300,000 clones, with approximately 85% occurring only once. This CDR3 comprises 10 residues. Germline lookup yields CDR1 DFQATT and CDR2 SNEGSKA (reference sequence). The V gene lost 6 bases and the J gene lost 3 bases, with 5 bases spanning the gap. Cohorts were assigned according to the clinical history that participants reported. Either two negative PCRs, clearance, or symptom resolution qualified Cohort 3 donors as recovered. The sequencing input was PBMCs or T cells enriched from blood (not recorded which). This chain links TRBV20-1 with TRBJ1-2; D gene unclear. The clonotype was recovered from a man younger than 45 who had recovered from COVID-19. CDR3 sequence reads: CSALYYGYTF. The CDR3 nucleotides read TGCAGTGCCCTATACTATGGCTACACCTTC.